This TCR beta chain is drawn from a study of blood T cell repertoires in COVID-19 (dated by TCRdb to 2018 to 2020). Regarding the research as a whole: Collaborator samples came from the United States, Italy and Spain and covered acute and convalescent phases of COVID-19. Samples were obtained from the ongoing ImmuneRACE study (first 160 participants) and from 1,254 subjects provided by 6 global collaborators. The repertoires were made available in a free public database intended to serve as a resource for research on the immune response to SARS-CoV-2. Deeply sampled blood TCRbeta repertoires from subjects exposed to, actively infected with, or recovered from COVID-19 were included in the dataset. The material from the prospective study consisted of cDNA or gDNA derived from T cells, B-cell-depleted T cells, or PBMCs. The sample metadata nearly always contained a de-identified subject ID, COVID-19 status, age in years and sex. Where available, HLA class I and class II types were obtained from metadata supplied by the sample provider rather than from assay-based typing. Study-level results and caveats: Clinical and demographic metadata were provided uncurated, with the amount varying by source and participant.

Remarks on this clone: The clone's antigen remains unknown. Nothing much larger sits one base from this clone, and base qualities are not available.

From cysteine to phenylalanine, the CDR3 is 15 amino acids long. Only the CDR3 part of the read is kept: 45 bases, read in frame from the first base. After removal of 7 bases from V and 10 bases from J, the junction retains 18 bases not matched to a gene. The germline V gene (reference sequence) yields LNHDA for CDR1 and SQIVND for CDR2. Each collaborating institution followed its own protocols to collect whole blood in K2EDTA tubes. For TCRbeta analysis, collaborators shipped samples as frozen whole blood, isolated PBMCs, or DNA extracted from either of those sample types. TCRbeta CDR3 regions were amplified from genomic DNA by means of the immunoSEQ Assay, a bias-controlled multiplex PCR. Processing in the source paper ran as follows. The number of nucleated cells in each sample was estimated by amplification of reference gene primers within the assay. Sequence reads were collapsed and filtered to measure the absolute abundance of every unique TCRbeta CDR3 rearrangement. For each sample, productive Simpson clonality was calculated as the square root of Simpson's diversity index over productive rearrangements. TCRdb limited this immuneACCESS table to in-frame rearrangements with V and J called. A share of clones is missing; checked studies link under half to unresolved V genes, and the rest is unexplained. V and J calls and clone size come straight from that table; D and trimming were deduced from the DNA. The sample records 73,000 or so clones, 86% of which are singletons. The ten largest clonotypes hold about 8.3% of the sample.

Sequences were obtained from peripheral blood. The chain is made from TRBV19 and TRBJ1-1; TRBD1 lines up with 7 middle nucleotides. This TCR came from a man aged 25-45 years with acute or convalescent COVID-19. The nucleotides are TGTGCCAGTACTTTATTCGAGGGGGCCCTTCTTGGAGCTTTCTTT. Its protein reads: CASTLFEGALLGAFF.